This paragraph covers one T cell receptor (beta chain) sequence. The CDR3 covers 16 residues. Germline V gene data show CDR1 as LGHDT and CDR2 as YNNKEL (reference sequence). The ends lost 0 bases at V and 5 bases at J; junction bases unmatched: 6. The entry originates in a study of blood T cell repertoires in COVID-19. Study as a whole: Sample material is recorded as cDNA or gDNA derived from T cells, B-cell-depleted T cells, or PBMCs.

Sequencing used immunoSEQ multiplex PCR; TCRdb keeps in-frame clones, though not all of them. Among tens of thousands of clones listed, 70% to 90% were seen once. The sequence came from a human donor in a cohort sampled during active COVID-19. The chain carries TRBV3-1 (or the pseudogene TRBV3-2) and TRBJ2-5, with 10 bases identical to TRBD1. Material: peripheral blood. The CDR3 loop is CASSQEPGQGLETQYF. CDR3 DNA sequence: TGTGCCAGCAGCCAAGAACCGGGACAGGGGTTGGAGACCCAGTACTTC.